This T cell receptor beta chain was captured by sequencing in a study of blood T cell repertoires in COVID-19. On the study more broadly: The United States, Italy and Spain provided the acute and convalescent COVID-19 samples. From T cells, B-cell-depleted T cells, or PBMCs came the material, which was cDNA or gDNA.

Measured with immunoSEQ multiplex PCR; TCRdb has only the in-frame clones, and not every one. In the table there are some 460,000 clones, nearly 90% of which are singletons. The study assigned cohorts using participant-reported clinical history. Germline V gene lookup returns CDR1 SGHTA and CDR2 FQGNSA. V lost 5 bases to trimming and J lost 4 bases, with 15 bases between them. The CDR3 totals 14 residues. The source of this sequence is a woman younger than 30 with acute COVID-19. The chain uses TRBV7-2 and TRBJ2-7; a weak D match, TRBD2 (5 bases). The specimen sequenced was PBMCs or T cells enriched from blood (not recorded which). CDR3 nucleotides: TGTGCCAGCAGCCCCCCGGACTTACCATACGAGCAGTACTTC. Protein: CASSPPDLPYEQYF. Full variable domain (remainder filled in from reference TRBV7-2 and TRBJ2-7): GAGVSQSPSNKVTEKGKDVELRCDPISGHTALYWYRQSLGQGLEFLIYFQGNSAPDKSGLPSDRFSAERTGGSVSTLTIQRTQQEDSAVYLCASSPPDLPYEQYFGPGTRLTVT.